These 17 T cell receptor beta chains originate from one sample sequenced in a study of persistence of HIV-infected CD4 T cells. What these receptors recognize is not known. The libraries were made with immunoSEQ version 4 in survey mode. Repertoires were generated with immunoSEQ multiplex PCR, while TCRdb's copy carries only in-frame clones and drops some. Counted here are 30,000 to 45,000 clones, 82% occurring once; the ten biggest clones make up 0.85% to 1%. The stimulus was an HIV-1 Gag 15-mer peptide pool, about 1 ug/peptide/mL. CD40L/CD69 double-negative CD45RO-high memory CD4+ T cells were collected. Specimen: cultured CD4+ T cells from PBMCs, collected from a patient who received antiretroviral therapy. These receptors were taken from an adult with HIV. The donor label of this sample is uncertain.

The V call is TRBV29-1, the J call TRBJ1-2; D unresolved. Germline V gene lookup returns CDR1 SQVTM and CDR2 ANQGSEA. This CDR3 has 10 residues. Trimming took 7 bases from V and 11 from J, leaving 14 bases between them. The CDR3 sequence: CSAVDKEYTF. The CDR3 DNA reads TGCAGCGCCGTAGACAAGGAATACACCTTC. Full variable domain (outside the CDR3, taken from reference TRBV29-1 and TRBJ1-2): SAVISQKPSRDICQRGTSLTIQCQVDSQVTMMFWYRQQPGQSLTLIATANQGSEATYESGFVIDKFPISRPNLTFSTLTVSNMSPEDSSIYLCSAVDKEYTFGSGTRLTVV.

The chain uses TRBV4-1 and TRBJ1-2, with no clear D. V lost 0 bases to trimming and J lost 7 bases, with 12 bases between them. The CDR3 contains 14 residues. The germline CDR1 and CDR2 sequences are MGHRA and YSYEKL. CDR3 bases: TGCGCCAGCAGCCAAGATCGCCCCCCGGGTGGCTACACCTTC. Protein: CASSQDRPPGGYTF.

The gene calls are TRBV14 and TRBJ1-5, with D hard to call. The germline CDR1 and CDR2 sequences are SGHDN and FVKESK. Deletions cut 1 base from V and 1 base from J, with 5 bases between. CDR3 size: 14 residues. CDR3 in amino acids: CASSQGGSNQPQHF. Written as DNA, the CDR3 is TGTGCCAGCAGCCAAGGTGGAAGCAATCAGCCCCAGCATTTT.

The rearrangement uses TRBV7-2 and TRBJ2-7, with D uncertain. The CDR3 is 13 amino acids. The V end lost 8 bases, the J end lost 1 base, and 12 bases lay between the germline ends. Per the germline V gene, CDR1 is SGHTA and CDR2 is FQGNSA. The CDR3 bases are TGTGCCAGCGGGGTAGGCGGTTCCTACGAGCAGTACTTC. It codes for CASGVGGSYEQYF.

The chain couples TRBV5-3 to TRBJ1-2; D remains unclear. TRBV5-3 is annotated as an ORF whose role is uncertain. V shed 4 bases and J shed 4 bases, with 11 bases lying between them. The CDR3 has 13 residues. The CDR3 is CARSNGPFYGYTF. CDR3 nucleotide sequence: TGTGCCAGAAGCAACGGACCCTTCTATGGCTACACCTTC.

V is TRBV7-8 and J is TRBJ1-2; no reliable D call. The CDR3 consists of 15 residues. CDR1 and CDR2 (germline): SGHVS, FQNEAQ. Trimming took off 5 bases at V and 8 bases at J, with 21 bases between the two ends. CDR3 bases: TGTGCCAGCAGCCCAGCCTCCGTCGTTGGAGTCGGCTACACCTTC. Protein: CASSPASVVGVGYTF.

This clone was detected a few times. The chain recombines TRBV19 with TRBJ1-4; no clear D. V lost 3 bases and J 5 bases, leaving 10 bases between the germline ends. The germline V gene encodes CDR1 LNHDA and CDR2 SQIVND (reference sequence). This CDR3 has 14 residues. The CDR3 spells CASSILIQNEKLFF. DNA for the CDR3: TGTGCCAGTAGTATTCTCATACAGAATGAAAAACTGTTTTTT.

This clone appeared a single time. The V and J genes are TRBV18 and TRBJ1-6, with D possibly matching TRBD1 (6 bases). CDR1 KGHSH and CDR2 LQKENI come from the germline V gene. Trimming shortened V by 5 bases and J by 10 bases, and 12 bases separated the two germline ends. The CDR3 totals 13 residues. CDR3 bases: TGTGCCAGCTCAGAGGGGGATCGATCACCCCTCCACTTT. The encoded protein is CASSEGDRSPLHF. The full variable domain, with the rest looked up from reference TRBV18 and TRBJ1-6, is NAGVMQNPRHLVRRRGQEARLRCSPMKGHSHVYWYRQLPEEGLKFMVYLQKENIIDESGMPKERFSAEFPKEGPSILRIQQVVRGDSAAYFCASSEGDRSPLHFGNGTRLTVT.

CDR3 sequence: CASSQGFLTGSYNEQFF. The CDR3 region has the DNA TGTGCCAGCAGCCAAGGATTCCTGACAGGCTCCTACAATGAGCAGTTCTTC. The chain links TRBV3-1 (or the pseudogene TRBV3-2) to TRBJ2-1, with D perhaps TRBD1 (6 bases). CDR1 is LGHDT and CDR2 is YNNKEL in the germline V gene (reference sequence). This CDR3 region has 17 residues. Deletions cut 1 base from V and 0 bases from J, with 13 bases between.

V and J are TRBV28 and TRBJ2-7; 8 positions match TRBD1. The V and J ends lost 4 bases and 3 bases, in that order; junction bases with no gene match: 14. The CDR3 covers 17 residues. Looked up from germline, CDR1 is MDHEN and CDR2 is SYDVKM. CDR3 sequence: CASSSPFRTGKFYEQYV. The CDR3 DNA follows: TGTGCCAGCAGTTCTCCCTTTCGGACAGGGAAATTCTACGAGCAGTACGTC.

This clone was seen more than once but under ten times. Other DNA sequences in this sample translate to the same CDR3. This sequence joins TRBV29-1 and TRBJ1-2; TRBD1 might be the D (5 bases). Germline assignment: CDR1 SQVTM and CDR2 ANQGSEA. The CDR3 extends over 12 amino acids. With 6 bases removed from V and 1 base from J, the gap between germline ends came to 9 bases. In DNA, the CDR3 is TGCAGCGTCTCCGGGGGTAACTATGGCTACACCTTC. This encodes CSVSGGNYGYTF.

The V and J genes are TRBV2 and TRBJ1-4; no definite D call. The V and J ends lost 9 bases and 3 bases respectively, with 11 bases between them. In germline, CDR1 is SNHLY, CDR2 FYNNEI. The CDR3 extends over 13 amino acids. CDR3: CARNGGPNEKLFF. DNA of the CDR3: TGTGCCAGAAACGGAGGGCCTAATGAAAAACTGTTTTTT.

The rearrangement links TRBV4-2 to TRBJ1-5; D perhaps matches TRBD1 (5 bases). V lost 0 bases and J lost 5, with 14 bases in between. The CDR3 loop spans 16 amino acids. Germline lookup yields CDR1 LGHNA and CDR2 YNFKEQ. This CDR3 is CASSQDWGRGDQPQHF. In nucleotides, the CDR3 is TGTGCCAGCAGCCAAGATTGGGGCAGAGGGGATCAGCCCCAGCATTTT.

The CDR3 protein is CASSYDLAADTQYF. The CDR3 DNA is TGTGCCAGCAGTTACGACCTAGCGGCGGATACGCAGTATTTT. The chain carries TRBV6-2 or TRBV6-3 and TRBJ2-3; 7 positions match TRBD2. V lost 2 bases and J lost 6; bases outside the gene matches: 5. This CDR3 spans 14 amino acids. Per germline, CDR1 MNHEY and CDR2 SVGEGT.

The J gene is TRBJ1-4, the V gene TRBV7-9, with 8 bases identical to TRBD1. The germline V gene encodes CDR1 SEHNR and CDR2 FQNEAQ (reference sequence). V lost 5 bases to trimming and J lost 4 bases; unmatched junction nucleotides: 6. The CDR3 has 15 amino acids. The CDR3 nucleotides are TGTGCCAGCAGCCCCGGACAGGGCCTTAATGAAAAACTGTTTTTT. Protein product: CASSPGQGLNEKLFF. The full variable domain, completed using reference TRBV7-9 and TRBJ1-4, is DTGVSQNPRHKITKRGQNVTFRCDPISEHNRLYWYRQTLGQGPEFLTYFQNEAQLEKSRLLSDRFSAERPKGSFSTLEIQRTEQGDSAMYLCASSPGQGLNEKLFFGSGTQLSVL.

This clone has only one observation. The V and J genes are TRBV20-1 and TRBJ1-2; D is unresolved. Trimming pared 3 bases from V and 8 bases from J, leaving 10 bases between. This CDR3 is built from 11 residues. Germline CDR1 and CDR2: DFQATT and SNEGSKA (reference sequence). The CDR3, as DNA: TGCAGTGCTAGGAGGGATCAAGGCTACACCTTC. Translating gives CSARRDQGYTF.

The rearrangement links TRBV3-1 (or the pseudogene TRBV3-2) to TRBJ1-1, with no clear D. CDR3 length: 13 amino acids. CDR1 and CDR2 from the germline V gene are LGHDT and YNNKEL (reference sequence). V was trimmed by 6 bases and J by 1 base, leaving 9 bases between them. As DNA, the CDR3 is TGTGCCAGCAGTAAGGAAGGGAACACTGAAGCTTTCTTT. Amino acids: CASSKEGNTEAFF.